A single sample gave rise to the 5 T cell receptor beta chains below, sequenced in a study of regulatory T cells in long-lasting Graves disease. Both iRepertoire HTBI primers and Arm-PCR of CDR3 regions were used to build the TCR beta libraries. MiXCR was run by TCRdb on the multiplex PCR reads, yielding one entry per CDR3 protein. The data hold 360,000 or so distinct CDR3 sequences, with roughly 23% observed a single time. The time point was: persistent/refractory GD, antithyroid drugs over 5 years with positive TRAb. Isolated PBMC RNA provided the starting material for the TCR library. The starting material was peripheral blood mononuclear cells (PBMCs), obtained when the disease was refractory, from a patient treated with antithyroid drugs. All receptors derive from a woman aged 40 to 49 with Graves disease.

The chain carries TRBV28 and TRBJ1-2; unclear D gene. CDR1 is MDHEN and CDR2 is SYDVKM in the germline V gene. This CDR3 is 14 amino acids long. V was trimmed by 8 bases and J by 4 bases, leaving 17 bases between them. The CDR3 coding sequence is TGTGCCAGCGAAACCTCTGGAGCTCCCTATGGCTACACCTTC. It yields the protein CASETSGAPYGYTF.

The chain couples TRBV20-1 to TRBJ1-5; 11 nucleotides align to TRBD1. Germline lookup yields CDR1 DFQATT and CDR2 SNEGSKA (reference sequence). V shed 6 bases and J 3 bases; nucleotides not matched to a gene: 1. The CDR3 is 13 residues long. The CDR3 nucleotides read TGCAGTGCCGGACAGGGGGCCAATCAGCCCCAGCATTTT. Protein sequence: CSAGQGANQPQHF.

This clonotype was seen at least ten times. A read error may produce the germline difference seen at one junction end. CDR3 nucleotides: TGTGCCAGCACCCCGGACAGCTACGAGCAGTGCTTC. This sequence encodes CASTPDSYEQCF. V and J are TRBV28 and TRBJ2-7; weak D call: TRBD1 (6 bases). The CDR3 is made up of 12 amino acids. CDR1 and CDR2 from the germline V gene are MDHEN and SYDVKM.

This clonotype came up a few times. This rearrangement joins TRBV6-1 to TRBJ1-2; D ambiguous. The germline V and J ends were trimmed by 5 bases and 4 bases, with 8 bases remaining between them. CDR1 is MNHNS, CDR2 SASEGT, per germline. The CDR3 length is 12 residues. CDR3 region: CASSPGIYGYTF. DNA for the CDR3: TGTGCCAGCAGTCCCGGGATCTATGGCTACACCTTC.

This clonotype was detected ten times or more. The genes are TRBV27 and TRBJ1-2, with a weak D call TRBD1 (6 bases). V lost 0 bases, J lost 4 bases, and 9 bases lay in between. This CDR3 spans 14 amino acids. CDR1 MNHEY and CDR2 SMNVEV come from the germline V gene (reference sequence). CDR3 residues: CASSLSARGYGYTF. CDR3 in DNA: TGTGCCAGCAGTTTATCAGCCAGGGGCTATGGCTACACCTTC.